The following is a T cell receptor (beta chain) sequence with its context. V was cut by 0 bases and J by 6 bases, with 8 bases left in between. The CDR3 has 14 amino acids. Germline values: CDR1 SGHAT, CDR2 FQNNGV. This sample is drawn from a study of OX40 agonist ivuxolimab in advanced cancers. Across the study: Every 2 weeks, patients got intravenous ivuxolimab at one of six dose levels (0.01-10 mg/kg). Partial responses were seen in three patients, one with hepatocellular carcinoma and two with cutaneous melanoma. It was permissible to have had prior anti-PD-1, anti-PD-L1 or anti-CTLA-4 therapy, and about 40% had some.

The method was immunoSEQ multiplex PCR; TCRdb's version includes in-frame clones alone and lacks a portion of them. This table holds 30,000 to 35,000 clones, 89% found once. The receptor was derived from an adult with an advanced solid tumor such as melanoma, head and neck, liver or kidney cancer. The sequencing used CD4+ or CD8+ T cells sorted from blood, collected in a trial of the OX40 agonist ivuxolimab. The rearrangement uses TRBV11-2 and TRBJ2-2; D gene ambiguous. CDR3 bases: TGTGCCAGCAGCTTAGAAAGGAGTGCCGGGGAGCTGTTTTTT. Residues: CASSLERSAGELFF.